Sequencing of this TCR beta chain was carried out in a study of T cells in Graves' hyperthyroidism and ophthalmopathy. CDR3 length: 16 residues. Trimming cost V 1 base and J 7 bases, with 17 bases left between them. In germline, CDR1 is MNHEY, CDR2 SVGAGI. The investigators amplified TCR beta CDR3 regions from RNA transcripts. First-round RT-PCR of the TCR CDR3 relied on the HTBI primer set. Using its own MiXCR run on the multiplex PCR reads, TCRdb lists one record per CDR3 protein. The data show about 280,000 distinct CDR3 sequences, with 25% to 30% seen just once and 25% to 30% held by the top ten. This clonotype was counted many times. PBMCs were obtained from over 8.5 ml fresh peripheral blood.

V usage is TRBV6-5 and J usage is TRBJ1-5; tentative D call: TRBD1 (5 bases). This TCR was sampled from a man in his forties or fifties with Graves' hyperthyroidism that later progressed to Graves' ophthalmopathy. Sequenced: blood. The CDR3 sequence is CASSYLPGPRVQPQHF. The CDR3 region has the DNA TGTGCCAGCAGTTACTTACCGGGGCCACGCGTGCAGCCCCAGCATTTT.